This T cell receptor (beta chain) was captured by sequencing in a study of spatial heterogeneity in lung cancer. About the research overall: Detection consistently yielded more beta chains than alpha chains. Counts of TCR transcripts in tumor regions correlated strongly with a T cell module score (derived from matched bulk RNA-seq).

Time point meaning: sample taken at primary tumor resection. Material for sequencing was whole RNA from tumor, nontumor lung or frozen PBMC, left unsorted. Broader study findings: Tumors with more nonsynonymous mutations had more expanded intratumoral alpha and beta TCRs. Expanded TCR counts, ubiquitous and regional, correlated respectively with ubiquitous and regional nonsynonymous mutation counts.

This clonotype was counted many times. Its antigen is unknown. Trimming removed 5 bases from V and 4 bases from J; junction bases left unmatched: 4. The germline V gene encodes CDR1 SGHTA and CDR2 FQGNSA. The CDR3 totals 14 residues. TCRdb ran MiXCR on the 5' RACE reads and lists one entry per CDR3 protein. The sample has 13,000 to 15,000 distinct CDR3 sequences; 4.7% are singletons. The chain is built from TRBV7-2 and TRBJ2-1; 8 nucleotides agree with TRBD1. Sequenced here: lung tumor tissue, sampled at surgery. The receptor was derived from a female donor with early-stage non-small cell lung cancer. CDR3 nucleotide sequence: TGTGCCAGCAGCCGGACAGGGCCTTACAATGAGCAGTTCTTC. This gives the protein CASSRTGPYNEQFF.